One TCR beta chain is described in this entry. The target of this receptor is not known. Base qualities were left out, and no much larger clone turns up one base away. These data belong to a study of circulating and synovial CD4+ cells in juvenile arthritis (dated by TCRdb to 2013 to 2014). Turning to the overall study: Within each patient, the study compared the TCRbeta CDR3 repertoires of three groups: circulating HLA-DR+ CD4 T cells, bulk blood CD4 T cells, and synovial CD4 T cells. The goal of repertoire sequencing was to confirm that a circulating synovial-like CD4 T cell subset was enriched in synovial clonotypes.

The sequenced samples were obtained from patients with active juvenile idiopathic arthritis. Right after thawing, the cells went straight into sorting, and Live/Dead Fixable Near-IR Stain was used to exclude dead cells. Library construction relied on the immunoSEQ multiplex PCR assay. TCRbeta CDR3 sequencing was performed as a commercial service by an external provider. The published analysis was carried out like this. The analyses used productive nucleotide sequences together with amino acid sequences obtained by in silico translation. Diversity was quantified by Renyi entropy over a range of alpha values, with sample size equalised by taking the median of 200 repeated subsamples. Pairwise repertoire distance was calculated as one minus the Chao-modified Jaccard index, correcting for under-sampling, and used for clustering. Frequency-weighted overlap with synovial clonotypes was computed at 200 sample sizes with 200 draws without replacement at each size, and the value at the size of the smaller sample was reported. Sourced from immuneACCESS, this table was stored by TCRdb with only in-frame sequences that have V and J called. A share of the clones is absent; for the studies checked, an unresolved V gene accounts for under half, and the remainder has no known explanation. Clonal size and the V and J genes are those of that table, whereas D and trimming came from the DNA. For this sample there are about 3,600 clones; more than 80% appear just once. The ten largest clones represent under 4% of the sample.

Per the germline V gene, LGHNA is the CDR1 and YNFKEQ is the CDR2. Reading from cysteine to phenylalanine, the CDR3 counts 17 amino acids. The kept DNA is CDR3 alone, 51 bases in frame from the first base. Trimming takes 3 bases off V and 0 bases off J; junction bases not matched to a gene: 7. On the study overall, not on this receptor specifically: Overlap with synovium increased with sequencing depth, so measured shared-clonotype fractions likely underestimated the full repertoire overlap. Because T cell genome counts in CPL samples and bulk blood CD4 samples differed by at least an order of magnitude, sample-size effects were addressed. Compared with bulk blood CD4 repertoires, both the synovial and the circulating pathogenic-like lymphocyte repertoires were less diverse, and some CPL samples were as oligoclonal as synovium. Circulating pathogenic-like lymphocytes were found to cluster with synovial T cells, and a substantially higher fraction of CDR3 sequences was shared with synovium by circulating pathogenic-like lymphocytes than by bulk blood. The difference between circulating pathogenic-like lymphocytes and bulk blood T cells was not detected by traditional Vbeta family usage analysis.

The rearranged chain carries TRBV4-2 and TRBJ2-3; 9 bases in the middle match TRBD2. The TCR comes from a human donor with juvenile idiopathic arthritis. Specimen: CD4+ T cells from synovial fluid. At the DNA level, the sequence is TGTGCCAGCAGCCACCTAGTGACTAGCGGTAGCACAGATACGCAGTATTTT. The translation is CASSHLVTSGSTDTQYF.